This passage covers 2 T cell receptor beta chains from one sample sequenced in a study of T cell clones after liver transplantation. TCRdb's copy holds only in-frame clones and misses some; the assay was immunoSEQ multiplex PCR. The top ten clones hold about an eighth of a sample with over 50,000 clones, 80% to 90% of them seen once. Sample: CD8+ T cells from blood, taken 12 months after liver transplant. These receptors came from a human patient who received a liver transplant. A subset of T cells may come from the graft donor.

The chain combines TRBV2 with TRBJ2-7; TRBD2 aligns across 7 bases. CDR3 length equals 15 residues. V gave up 4 bases and J gave up 0 bases; unmatched junction bases: 6. Germline loops: CDR1 SNHLY, CDR2 FYNNEI. CDR3 sequence (DNA): TGTGCCAGCAGTGTCTGGGGGGGTAGCTCCTACGAGCAGTACTTC. Amino acids: CASSVWGGSSYEQYF.

The chain has TRBV11-2 and TRBJ2-3; 10 bases line up with TRBD1. The germline V gene has CDR1 SGHAT and CDR2 FQNNGV. The CDR3 runs to 16 residues. Germline trimming cut 0 bases from V and 7 bases from J; bases unmatched to any gene: 7. CDR3: CASSLEPDRGGHTQYF. The CDR3 DNA sequence: TGTGCCAGCAGCTTAGAACCGGACAGGGGGGGCCATACGCAGTATTTT. Complete variable domain (other parts from reference TRBV11-2 and TRBJ2-3): EAGVAQSPRYKIIEKRQSVAFWCNPISGHATLYWYQQILGQGPKLLIQFQNNGVVDDSQLPKDRFSAERLKGVDSTLKIQPAKLEDSAVYLCASSLEPDRGGHTQYFGPGTRLTVL.